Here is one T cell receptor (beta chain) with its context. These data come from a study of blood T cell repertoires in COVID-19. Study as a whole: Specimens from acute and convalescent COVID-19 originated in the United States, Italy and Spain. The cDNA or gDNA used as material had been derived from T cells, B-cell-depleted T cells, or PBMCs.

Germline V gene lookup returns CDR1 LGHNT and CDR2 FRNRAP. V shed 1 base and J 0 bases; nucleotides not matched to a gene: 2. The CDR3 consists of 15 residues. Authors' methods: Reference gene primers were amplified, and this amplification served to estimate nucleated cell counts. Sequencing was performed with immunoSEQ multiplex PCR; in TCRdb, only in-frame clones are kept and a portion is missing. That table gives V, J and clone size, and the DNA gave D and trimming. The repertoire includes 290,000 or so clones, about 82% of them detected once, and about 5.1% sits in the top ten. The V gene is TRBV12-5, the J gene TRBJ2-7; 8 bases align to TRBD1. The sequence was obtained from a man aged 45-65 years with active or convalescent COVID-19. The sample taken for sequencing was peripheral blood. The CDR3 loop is CASGLAGGASYEQYF. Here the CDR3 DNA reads TGTGCTAGTGGTTTGGCAGGGGGCGCCTCCTACGAGCAGTACTTC.